This T cell receptor beta chain appears in the sequencing data of a study of T and B cells in COVID-19 patients. Trimming shortened V by 4 bases and J by 3 bases, and 15 bases separated the two germline ends. The germline gives CDR1 MNHEY, CDR2 SMNVEV (reference sequence). The CDR3 covers 15 residues. BIOMED2 TRB-A/B primer pools were used in multiplex TRB PCR. TCRdb re-analysed the multiplex PCR reads in MiXCR, keeping a single row per CDR3 protein. The sample carries approximately 9,000 distinct CDR3 sequences, approximately 31% recorded once. Blood genomic DNA input for TRB amplification was roughly 220-500 ng.

The clonotype was recovered from a human donor who had recovered from COVID-19. Sequencing was done on a sample of blood. The rearrangement joins TRBV27 to TRBJ1-1; D is undetermined. The CDR3, as DNA: TGTGCCAGCAGTTCCCCCCACAGATCCCACACTGAAGCTTTCTTT. Translating gives CASSSPHRSHTEAFF.